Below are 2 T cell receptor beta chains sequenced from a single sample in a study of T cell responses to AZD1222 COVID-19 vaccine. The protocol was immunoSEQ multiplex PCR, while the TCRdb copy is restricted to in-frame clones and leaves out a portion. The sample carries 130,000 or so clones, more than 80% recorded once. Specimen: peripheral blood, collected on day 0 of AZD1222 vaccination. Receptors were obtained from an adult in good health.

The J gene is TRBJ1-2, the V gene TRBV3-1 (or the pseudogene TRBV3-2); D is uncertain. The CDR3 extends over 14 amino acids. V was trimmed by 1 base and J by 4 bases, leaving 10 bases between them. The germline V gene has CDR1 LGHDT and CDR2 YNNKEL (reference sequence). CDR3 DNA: TGTGCCAGCAGCCAAGCTGTGGGGTTCTATGGCTACACCTTC. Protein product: CASSQAVGFYGYTF.

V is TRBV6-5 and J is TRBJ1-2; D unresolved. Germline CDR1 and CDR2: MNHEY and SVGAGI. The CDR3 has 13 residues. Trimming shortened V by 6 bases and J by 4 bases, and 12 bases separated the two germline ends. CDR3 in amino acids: CASRGSYSYGYTF. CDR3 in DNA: TGTGCCAGCAGGGGATCCTATAGCTATGGCTACACCTTC.